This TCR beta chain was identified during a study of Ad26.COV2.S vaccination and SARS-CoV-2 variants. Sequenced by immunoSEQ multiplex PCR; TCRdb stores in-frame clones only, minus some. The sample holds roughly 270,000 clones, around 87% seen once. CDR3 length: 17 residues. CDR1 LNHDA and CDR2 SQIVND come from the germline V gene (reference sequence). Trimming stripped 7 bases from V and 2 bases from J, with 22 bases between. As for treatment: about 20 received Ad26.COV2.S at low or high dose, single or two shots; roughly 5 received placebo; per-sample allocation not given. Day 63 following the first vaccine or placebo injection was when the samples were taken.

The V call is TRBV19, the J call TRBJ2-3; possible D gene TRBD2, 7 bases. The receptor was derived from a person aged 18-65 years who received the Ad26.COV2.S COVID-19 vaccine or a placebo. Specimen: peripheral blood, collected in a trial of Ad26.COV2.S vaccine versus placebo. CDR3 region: CASTPPRGGAVTDTQYF. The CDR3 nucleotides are TGTGCCAGTACCCCCCCTAGGGGGGGGGCGGTCACAGATACGCAGTATTTT.